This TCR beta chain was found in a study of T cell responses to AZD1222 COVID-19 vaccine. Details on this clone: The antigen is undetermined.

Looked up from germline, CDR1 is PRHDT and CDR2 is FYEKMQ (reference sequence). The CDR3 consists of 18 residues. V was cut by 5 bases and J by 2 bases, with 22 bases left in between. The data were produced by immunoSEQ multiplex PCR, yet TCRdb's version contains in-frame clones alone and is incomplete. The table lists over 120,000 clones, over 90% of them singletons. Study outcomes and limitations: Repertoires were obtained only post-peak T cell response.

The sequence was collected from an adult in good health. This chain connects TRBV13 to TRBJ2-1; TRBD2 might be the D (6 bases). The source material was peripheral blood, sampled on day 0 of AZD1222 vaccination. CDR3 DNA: TGTGCCAGCAGCGTGGGAGGTGGGGTCCCTAGCCCCTACAATGAGCAGTTCTTC. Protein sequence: CASSVGGGVPSPYNEQFF.